This T cell receptor (beta chain) appears in the sequencing data of a study of beta chain features in type 1 diabetes. Reverse transcribing all isolated RNA meant expressed TCRB transcripts were sequenced. Sequencing was performed with immunoSEQ multiplex PCR; in TCRdb, only in-frame clones are kept and a portion is missing. The data hold about 150,000 clones, with roughly 10% observed a single time. General study points: Patients showed naive, central memory and Treg TCRB repertoires that appeared more similar than those of healthy donors. Sequencing the cDNA could make cells with high TCR expression show up more than they should. Type 1 diabetes patients had TCRB CDR3s that were shorter (moderately but significantly so) in all four CD4+ subsets.

Germline V gene lookup returns CDR1 KGHSH and CDR2 LQKENI. The V gene lost 3 bases and the J gene lost 7 bases, with 25 bases spanning the gap. The CDR3 extends over 18 amino acids. This clone was picked up a small number of times. Its antigen is unknown. The sequenced sample consisted of central memory CD4+ T cells from blood. The V gene is TRBV18, the J gene TRBJ2-1, with D possibly matching TRBD1 (6 bases). This sequence was found in a woman aged 30 to 39 with type 1 diabetes. The CDR3 DNA is TGTGCCAGCTCACCTGAGATTATGACAGGCCTTCGGAGGAATGAGCAGTTCTTC. Encoded protein: CASSPEIMTGLRRNEQFF.